This T cell receptor (beta chain) originates from a study of blood T cell repertoires in COVID-19. About the study: Sites across the United States, Italy and Spain contributed samples from acute and convalescent COVID-19. T cells, B-cell-depleted T cells, or PBMCs provided the cDNA or gDNA that served as material.

Germline V gene sequence: CDR1 SEHNR, CDR2 FQNEAQ (reference sequence). J lost 4 bases, V lost 4 bases, and 9 bases had no gene match. There are 15 residues in the CDR3. Patients of the Seattle cohort, enrolled during active infection, were followed longitudinally. How the authors handled the data: How many nucleated cells were present was estimated from reference gene primer amplification. Profiling relied on immunoSEQ multiplex PCR, and the TCRdb table lists in-frame clones only, not all of them. V and J calls and clone size follow that table, whereas D and trimming were derived from the DNA. The sample shows roughly 250,000 clones, around 90% of them seen only once.

Sequencing used peripheral blood. The TCR comes from a man aged 25 to 40 with COVID-19, enrolled during active disease. The chain carries TRBV7-9 and TRBJ1-2, with 7 bases aligning to TRBD1. The CDR3, as DNA: TGTGCCAGCAGCTCACCTGAGGGGGCGTCCTATGGCTACACCTTC. Amino acid sequence: CASSSPEGASYGYTF.